This T cell receptor (beta chain) was sequenced in a study of shared clonotypes between healthy human individuals. Naive-designated CD8 cells lacked CD45RO, were positively enriched for CCR7, and omitted terminally differentiated effector memory CD45RA+ cells. The study's findings and limits: Non-shared clonotypes showed lower generation probabilities than clonotypes common to all four donors. Limitation of the genetic and exposure-history diversity represented came from the few donors. Sequencing depth was expected to affect clonotype sharing among donors.

Using immunoSEQ multiplex PCR, the repertoire was profiled, and TCRdb retains in-frame clones only, with some absent. The sample lists about 2 million clones, approximately 94% occurring once. About this clone itself: The target antigen is unknown.

This clonotype was sampled from a man between 18 and 29 years old in good health. Sequenced input: naive CD8+ T cells sorted from blood.

In DNA form, the CDR3 reads TGTGCCAGCAGCCAAGTGGAAACCGGGGAGCTGTTTTTT. Translating gives CASSQVETGELFF. This sequence joins TRBV14 and TRBJ2-2; no definite D call. CDR3 length: 13 residues. Per germline, CDR1 SGHDN and CDR2 FVKESK. Trimming removed 1 base from V and 5 bases from J, with 5 bases in between.